The T cell receptor beta chain described here comes from a study of early T cells in non-severe SARS-CoV-2 infection. Study context: Unsorted whole blood bulk RNA was sequenced, with unpaired chains. Findings and limits, study-wide: Private and CD4 specificities were missed by VDJdb matching, skewed to anti-spike CD8.

Germline values: CDR1 MNHNY, CDR2 SVGAGI (reference sequence). There are 14 residues in the CDR3. The V end lost 6 bases, the J end lost 8 bases, and 16 bases lay between the germline ends. This clonotype was counted at least ten times. The target antigen is unknown. Individual cDNA molecules carried attached unique molecular identifiers. TCRdb passed the 5' RACE reads through MiXCR, listing each CDR3 protein once. The sample records some 67,000 distinct CDR3 sequences, about 13% being singletons. Specimen: whole blood. This TCR derives from an adult who was a healthcare worker with PCR-confirmed SARS-CoV-2 infection or an uninfected control (not recorded which). V and J are TRBV6-6 and TRBJ1-4, with D uncertain. CDR3 bases: TGTGCCAGCAGCCTAGGCAACCTGCGGGAAAAACTGTTTTTT. This translates into CASSLGNLREKLFF.